The present T cell receptor (beta chain) was sequenced within a study of T cell repertoires in cytomegalovirus infection. Study-level background: Epitope selection comprised recently identified HLA-C-restricted CMV epitopes and well-studied HLA-B-restricted CMV epitopes. From public TCR beta signatures came an indication of both CMV infection and matching HLA type.

This clonotype was found a few times. Antigen: not known. TCRdb independently ran MiXCR on the reads; one entry per CDR3 protein. Seen here are under 500,000 distinct CDR3 sequences, approximately 40% observed once, and the top ten hold 43%. The CDR3 totals 12 residues. The germline V gene has CDR1 SEHNR and CDR2 FQNEAQ (reference sequence). Trimming left V 6 bases short and J 6 bases short, with 12 bases between. General study points: Across the ex vivo response, the dominant clonotypes were HLA-C-restricted CMV-specific TCR beta clonotypes. Summed frequency of public TCR beta families distinguished CMV carriers with the relevant HLA.

This TCR derives from a human donor in good health (CMV status not recorded). Some clones in this sample may be carry-over from other donors' samples. Sequences were derived from cultured PBMCs, sampled from culture after CMV antigen stimulation. V gene TRBV7-9 combines with J gene TRBJ2-7, with D possibly being TRBD1 (7 bases). The DNA for the CDR3 is TGTGCCAGCAGTTCCCAGGGGGGCGAGCAGTACTTC. Translating it yields CASSSQGGEQYF.